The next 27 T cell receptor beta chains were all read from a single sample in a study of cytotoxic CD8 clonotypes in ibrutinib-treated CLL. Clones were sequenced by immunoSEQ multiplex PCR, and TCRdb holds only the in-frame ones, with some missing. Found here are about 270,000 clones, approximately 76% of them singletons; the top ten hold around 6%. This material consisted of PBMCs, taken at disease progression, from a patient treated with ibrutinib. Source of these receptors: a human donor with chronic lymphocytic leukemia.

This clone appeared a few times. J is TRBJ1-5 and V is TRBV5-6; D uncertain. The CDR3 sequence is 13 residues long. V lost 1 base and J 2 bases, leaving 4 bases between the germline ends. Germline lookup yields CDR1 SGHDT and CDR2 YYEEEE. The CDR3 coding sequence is TGTGCCAGCAGCTTGTCCGGCAATCAGCCCCAGCATTTT. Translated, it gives CASSLSGNQPQHF.

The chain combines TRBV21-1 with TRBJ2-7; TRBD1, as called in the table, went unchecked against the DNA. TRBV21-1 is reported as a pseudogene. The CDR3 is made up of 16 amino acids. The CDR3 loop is CASSKPRGLELVEQYF. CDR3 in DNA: TGTGCCAGCAGCAAACCCAGGGGGCTGGAGTTGGTCGAGCAGTACTTC.

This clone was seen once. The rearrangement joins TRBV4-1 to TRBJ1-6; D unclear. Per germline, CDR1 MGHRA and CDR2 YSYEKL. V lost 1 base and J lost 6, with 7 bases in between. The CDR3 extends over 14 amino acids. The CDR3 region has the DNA TGCGCCAGCAGCCAAGGACGGATTAATTCACCCCTCCACTTT. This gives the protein CASSQGRINSPLHF.

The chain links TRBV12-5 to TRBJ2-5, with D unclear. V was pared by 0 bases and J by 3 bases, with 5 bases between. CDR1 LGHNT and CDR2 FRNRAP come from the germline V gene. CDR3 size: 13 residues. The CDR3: CASGLVSEETQYF. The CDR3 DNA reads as TGTGCTAGTGGTTTGGTTTCCGAAGAGACCCAGTACTTC.

The CDR3 region has the DNA TGTGCCAGCAGTTCCCTCGTAGCGGGTGGGGAGCAGTTCTTC. Amino acid sequence: CASSSLVAGGEQFF. This rearrangement joins TRBV27 to TRBJ2-1, with 7 bases that match TRBD2. Germline assignment: CDR1 MNHEY and CDR2 SMNVEV (reference sequence). The CDR3 spans 14 residues. The V segment lost 4 bases and the J segment 10 bases; nucleotides outside the gene matches: 10.

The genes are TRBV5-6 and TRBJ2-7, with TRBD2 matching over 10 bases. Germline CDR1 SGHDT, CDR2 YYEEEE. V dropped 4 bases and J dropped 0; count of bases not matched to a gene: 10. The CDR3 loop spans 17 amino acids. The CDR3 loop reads CASSPGRLAGSSYEQYF. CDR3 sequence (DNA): TGTGCCAGCAGCCCGGGGCGACTAGCGGGTAGCTCCTACGAGCAGTACTTC.

The CDR3 spells CSVGETGQGAANTGELFF. CDR3 DNA sequence: TGCAGCGTTGGCGAAACCGGACAGGGGGCCGCGAACACCGGGGAGCTGTTTTTT. The chain has TRBV29-1 and TRBJ2-2; the match to TRBD1 covers 11 bases. Germline V gene data show CDR1 as SQVTM and CDR2 as ANQGSEA. This CDR3 contains 18 residues. After removal of 4 bases from V and 0 bases from J, the junction contained 10 bases not matched to a gene.

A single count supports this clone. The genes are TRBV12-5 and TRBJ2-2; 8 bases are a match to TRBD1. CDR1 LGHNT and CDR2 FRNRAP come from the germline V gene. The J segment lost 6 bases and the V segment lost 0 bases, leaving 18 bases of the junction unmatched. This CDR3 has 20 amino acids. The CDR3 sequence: CASGLVQKGRTGLGAGELFF. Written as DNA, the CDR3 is TGTGCTAGTGGTTTGGTACAGAAGGGTCGGACAGGGCTTGGAGCCGGGGAGCTGTTTTTT.

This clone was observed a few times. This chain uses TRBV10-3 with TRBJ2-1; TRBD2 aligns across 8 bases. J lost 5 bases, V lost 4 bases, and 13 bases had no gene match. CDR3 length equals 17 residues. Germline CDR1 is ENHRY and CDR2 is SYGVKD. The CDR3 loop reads CAISGRAGAFTNNEQFF. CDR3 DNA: TGTGCCATCAGTGGCAGAGCGGGAGCTTTCACCAACAATGAGCAGTTCTTC.

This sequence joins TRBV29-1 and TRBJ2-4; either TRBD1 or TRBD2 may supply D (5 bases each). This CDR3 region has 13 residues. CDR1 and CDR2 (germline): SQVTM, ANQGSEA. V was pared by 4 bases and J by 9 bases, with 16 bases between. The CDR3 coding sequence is TGCAGCGTTGGAGGGTCGTCTGGGGGCATTCAGTACTTC. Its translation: CSVGGSSGGIQYF.

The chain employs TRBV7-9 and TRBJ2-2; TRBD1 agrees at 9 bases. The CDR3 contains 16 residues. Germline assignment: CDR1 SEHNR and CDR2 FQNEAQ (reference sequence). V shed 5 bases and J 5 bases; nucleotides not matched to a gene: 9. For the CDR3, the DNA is TGTGCCAGCAGCCGGAGGGGACAGGGACGAACCGGGGAGCTGTTTTTT. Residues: CASSRRGQGRTGELFF.

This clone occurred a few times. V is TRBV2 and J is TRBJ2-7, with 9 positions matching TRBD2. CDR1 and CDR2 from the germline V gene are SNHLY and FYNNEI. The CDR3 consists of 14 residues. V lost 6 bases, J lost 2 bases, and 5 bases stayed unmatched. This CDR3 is CASRGAGGAYEQYF. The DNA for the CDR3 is TGTGCCAGCAGAGGAGCGGGAGGTGCCTACGAGCAGTACTTC.

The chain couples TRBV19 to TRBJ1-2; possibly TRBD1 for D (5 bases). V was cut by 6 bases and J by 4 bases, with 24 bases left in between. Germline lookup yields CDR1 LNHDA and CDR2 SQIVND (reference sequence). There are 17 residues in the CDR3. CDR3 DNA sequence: TGTGCCAGTAGAACCCAGGGCGGCAAGGGGACGGGCTATGGCTACACCTTC. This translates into CASRTQGGKGTGYGYTF.

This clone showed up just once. The DNA of the CDR3 is TGTGCCAGCAGCCAGAGCGGGGGTTACATCAATGAGCAGTTCTTC. It yields the protein CASSQSGGYINEQFF. The chain joins TRBV9 to TRBJ2-1; 8 bases are shared with TRBD2. Germline V gene data show CDR1 as SGDLS and CDR2 as YYNGEE. V was clipped by 4 bases and J by 6 bases; unmatched bases: 9. The CDR3 sequence is 15 residues long.

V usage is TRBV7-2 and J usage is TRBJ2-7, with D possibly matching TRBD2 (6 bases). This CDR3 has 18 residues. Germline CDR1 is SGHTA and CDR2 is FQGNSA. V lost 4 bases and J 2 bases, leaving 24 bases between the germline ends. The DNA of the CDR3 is TGTGCCAGCAGCTCCCGGAGGGTAGTGGGTAGCGGACCCTACGAGCAGTACTTC. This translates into CASSSRRVVGSGPYEQYF.

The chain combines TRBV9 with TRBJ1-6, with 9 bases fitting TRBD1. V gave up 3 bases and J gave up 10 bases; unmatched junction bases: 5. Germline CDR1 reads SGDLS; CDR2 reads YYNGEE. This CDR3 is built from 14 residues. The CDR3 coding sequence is TGTGCCAGCAGCGCAACAGGGGGCGTATCACCCCTCCACTTT. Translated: CASSATGGVSPLHF.

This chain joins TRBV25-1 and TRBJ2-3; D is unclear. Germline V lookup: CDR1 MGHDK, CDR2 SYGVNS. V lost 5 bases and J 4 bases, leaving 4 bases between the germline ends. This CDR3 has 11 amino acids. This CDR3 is CASSLSDTQYF. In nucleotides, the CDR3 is TGTGCCAGCAGTCTCTCAGATACGCAGTATTTT.

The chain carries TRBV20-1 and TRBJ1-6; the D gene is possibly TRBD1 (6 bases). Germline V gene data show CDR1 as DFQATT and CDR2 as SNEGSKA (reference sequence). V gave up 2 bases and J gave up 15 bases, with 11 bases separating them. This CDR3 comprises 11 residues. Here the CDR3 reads CSARFGQLLHF. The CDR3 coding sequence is TGCAGTGCTAGATTCGGACAGCTCCTCCACTTT.

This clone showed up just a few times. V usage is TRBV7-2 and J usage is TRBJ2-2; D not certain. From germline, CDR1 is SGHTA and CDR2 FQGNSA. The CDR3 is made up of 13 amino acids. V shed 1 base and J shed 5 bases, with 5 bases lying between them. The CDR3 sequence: CASSLDGTGELFF. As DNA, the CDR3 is TGTGCCAGCAGCTTAGATGGGACCGGGGAGCTGTTTTTT.

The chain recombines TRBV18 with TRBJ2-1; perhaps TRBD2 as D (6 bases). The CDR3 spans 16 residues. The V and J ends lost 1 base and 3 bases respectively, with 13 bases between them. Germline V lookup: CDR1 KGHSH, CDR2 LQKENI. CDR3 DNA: TGTGCCAGCTCACCACAGTCGGGAGACGGCTACAATGAGCAGTTCTTC. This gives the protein CASSPQSGDGYNEQFF.

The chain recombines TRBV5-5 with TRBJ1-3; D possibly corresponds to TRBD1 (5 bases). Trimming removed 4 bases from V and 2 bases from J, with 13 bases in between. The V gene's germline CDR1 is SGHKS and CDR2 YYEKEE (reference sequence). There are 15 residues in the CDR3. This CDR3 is CASSRGLTAGNTIYF. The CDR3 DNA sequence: TGTGCCAGCAGCCGTGGGTTGACAGCTGGAAACACCATATATTTT.

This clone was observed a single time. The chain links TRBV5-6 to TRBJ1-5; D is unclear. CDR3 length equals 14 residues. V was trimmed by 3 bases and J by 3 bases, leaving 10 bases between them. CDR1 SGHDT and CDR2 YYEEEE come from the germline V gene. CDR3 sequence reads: CASSSTAFNQPQHF. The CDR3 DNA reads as TGTGCCAGCAGCTCAACAGCCTTCAATCAGCCCCAGCATTTT.

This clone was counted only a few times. The CDR3 region is CASSIEEGSSEQYF. The CDR3 nucleotides are TGTGCCAGTAGTATAGAAGAGGGTTCGAGCGAGCAGTACTTC. The V call is TRBV19, the J call TRBJ2-7; D perhaps matches TRBD2 (5 bases). Germline CDR1 reads LNHDA; CDR2 reads SQIVND (reference sequence). The CDR3 has 14 amino acids. Trimming took 0 bases from V and 6 from J, leaving 12 bases between them.

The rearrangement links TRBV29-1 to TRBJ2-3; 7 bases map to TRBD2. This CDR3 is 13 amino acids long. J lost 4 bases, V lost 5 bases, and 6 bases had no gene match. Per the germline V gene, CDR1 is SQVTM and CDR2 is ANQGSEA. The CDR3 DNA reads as TGCAGCGTTCCGGGAGGAATCTCAGATACGCAGTATTTT. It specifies CSVPGGISDTQYF.

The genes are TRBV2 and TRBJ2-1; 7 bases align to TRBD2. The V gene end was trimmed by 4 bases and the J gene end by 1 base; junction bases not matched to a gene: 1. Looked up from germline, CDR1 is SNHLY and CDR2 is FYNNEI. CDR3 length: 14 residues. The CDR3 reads CASSGGSSYNEQFF. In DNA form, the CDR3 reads TGTGCCAGCAGTGGCGGGAGTTCCTACAATGAGCAGTTCTTC.

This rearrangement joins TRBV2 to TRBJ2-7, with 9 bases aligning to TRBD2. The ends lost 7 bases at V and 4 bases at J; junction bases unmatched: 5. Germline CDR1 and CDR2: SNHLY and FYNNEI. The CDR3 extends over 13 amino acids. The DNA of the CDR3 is TGTGCCAGCACGTCTAGCGGGACTTACGAGCAGTACTTC. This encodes CASTSSGTYEQYF.

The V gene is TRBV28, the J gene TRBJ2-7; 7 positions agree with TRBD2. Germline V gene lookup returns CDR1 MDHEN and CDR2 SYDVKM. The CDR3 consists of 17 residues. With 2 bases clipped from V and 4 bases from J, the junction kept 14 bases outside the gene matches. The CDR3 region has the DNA TGTGCCAGCAGTTTAGAGGGAAGAGGCGGGAGTATATACGAGCAGTACTTC. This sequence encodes CASSLEGRGGSIYEQYF.